The 20 T cell receptor beta chains below come from one sample, sequenced in a study of cytomegalovirus exposure and HLA in healthy donors listed by TCRdb under 2017. The library was produced with the immunoSEQ multiplex PCR assay. For the multiplex PCR, a mixture combining 60 forward primers for TCR Vbeta segments and 13 reverse primers for TCR Jbeta segments was used. TCRdb mirrors the immuneACCESS table, restricted to in-frame sequences. Some clones are absent from its copies; in checked studies, under half trace to an unresolved V gene, and the reason for the others is unknown. This sample is represented by roughly 160,000 clones; about 80% of them were singletons. The top ten constitute more than 12% of the sample. The sequenced sample was PBMCs. These receptors came from a man aged 50-60 years in good health and CMV-seropositive.

V is TRBV28 and J is TRBJ1-6; TRBD1 is a possible D gene (5 bases). Trimming removed 5 bases from V and 0 bases from J, with 5 bases in between. The germline V gene has CDR1 MDHEN and CDR2 SYDVKM. This CDR3 has 14 residues. Here the CDR3 reads CASSDSSYNSPLHF. DNA of the CDR3: TGTGCCAGCAGTGACAGCTCCTATAATTCACCCCTCCACTTT.

This chain connects TRBV7-2 to TRBJ2-5; D is perhaps TRBD2 (7 bases). The CDR3 consists of 15 residues. Germline V CDR1 and CDR2: SGHTA, FQGNSA. Trimming stripped 2 bases from V and 5 bases from J, with 15 bases between. This chain's CDR3 is CASSLRGGAGETQYF. CDR3 DNA sequence: TGTGCCAGCAGCTTAAGGGGGGGGGCCGGGGAGACCCAGTACTTC.

V and J are TRBV6-1 and TRBJ1-1, with D unclear. The CDR3 contains 14 residues. Per germline, CDR1 MNHNS and CDR2 SASEGT. V lost 2 bases, J lost 3 bases, and 10 bases lay in between. CDR3 loop: CASSEQNSYTEAFF. In DNA, the CDR3 is TGTGCCAGCAGTGAACAGAATTCATACACTGAAGCTTTCTTT.

The chain couples TRBV5-4 to TRBJ2-3; 8 bases map to TRBD2. V was clipped by 6 bases and J by 2 bases; unmatched bases: 8. Germline loops: CDR1 SGHNT, CDR2 YYREEE (reference sequence). The length of the CDR3 is 15 residues. Here the CDR3 DNA reads TGTGCCAGCAACGAGTTAGCGGGGACCACAGATACGCAGTATTTT. Its translation is CASNELAGTTDTQYF.

The chain carries TRBV27 and TRBJ2-7; D not certain. V was cut by 7 bases and J by 8 bases, with 3 bases left in between. The CDR3 consists of 8 residues. Germline lookup yields CDR1 MNHEY and CDR2 SMNVEV (reference sequence). The CDR3 nucleotides are TGTGCCAGCATTAAGCAGTACTTC. It translates to CASIKQYF.

The chain combines TRBV4-2 with TRBJ2-3, with 11 nucleotides matching TRBD2. The V segment lost 1 base and the J segment 1 base; nucleotides outside the gene matches: 4. The CDR3 sequence is 17 residues long. CDR1 is LGHNA, CDR2 YNFKEQ, per germline. The CDR3 sequence is CASSQGSGGDGTDTQYF. The CDR3 nucleotides are TGTGCCAGCAGCCAAGGTAGCGGGGGGGATGGCACAGATACGCAGTATTTT.

This chain uses TRBV7-2 with TRBJ2-5; D is unclear. Germline CDR1 and CDR2: SGHTA and FQGNSA. With 4 bases removed from V and 7 bases from J, the gap between germline ends came to 10 bases. CDR3 length equals 12 residues. CDR3 protein: CASSYSRGTQYF. Written as DNA, the CDR3 is TGTGCCAGCAGCTACAGTCGTGGGACCCAGTACTTC.

V usage is TRBV20-1 and J usage is TRBJ1-2; D gene ambiguous. The CDR3 runs 10 residues. V shed 5 bases and J shed 8 bases, with 9 bases lying between them. In germline, CDR1 is DFQATT, CDR2 SNEGSKA (reference sequence). In DNA form, the CDR3 reads TGCAGTGCTCCCGGTATCGGCTACACCTTC. Its translation is CSAPGIGYTF.

This clone appeared a single time. The chain couples TRBV5-5 to TRBJ1-2; D is possibly TRBD1 (6 bases). From germline, CDR1 is SGHKS and CDR2 YYEKEE (reference sequence). The V gene lost 0 bases and the J gene lost 5 bases, with 11 bases spanning the gap. The CDR3 spans 14 residues. The CDR3 sequence is CASSLGAGDYGYTF. CDR3 nucleotides: TGTGCCAGCAGCTTGGGTGCAGGGGATTATGGCTACACCTTC.

This clone was detected once. DNA for the CDR3: TGTGCCAGCAGCACCGAGTCCGGGTTGGAGACCCAGTACTTC. Translation gives CASSTESGLETQYF. The chain has TRBV7-9 and TRBJ2-5; D uncertain. The germline V gene has CDR1 SEHNR and CDR2 FQNEAQ (reference sequence). Trimming left V 5 bases short and J 5 bases short, with 15 bases between. The CDR3 sequence is 14 residues long.

This clone came up once. This chain links TRBV7-2 with TRBJ1-2, with TRBD1 matching over 8 bases. Germline V gives CDR1 SGHTA, CDR2 FQGNSA. This CDR3 is built from 13 residues. V lost 3 bases, J lost 8 bases, and 5 bases stayed unmatched. This CDR3 reads CASSLDRVGGYTF. CDR3 nucleotide sequence: TGTGCCAGCAGCTTGGACAGGGTGGGCGGCTACACCTTC.

The chain carries TRBV19 and TRBJ1-5; D not resolved. The CDR3 length is 15 residues. V was shortened by 4 bases and J by 5 bases, with 15 bases between the two germline ends. The V gene's germline CDR1 is LNHDA and CDR2 SQIVND (reference sequence). The CDR3, as DNA: TGTGCCAGTAGTAGCGGATCGGGTTACGATCAGCCCCAGCATTTT. Translation: CASSSGSGYDQPQHF.

The genes are TRBV7-2 and TRBJ2-2; perhaps TRBD1 as D (5 bases). V was cut by 4 bases and J by 5 bases, with 11 bases left in between. The CDR3 consists of 14 residues. CDR1 is SGHTA, CDR2 FQGNSA, per germline. The DNA of the CDR3 is TGTGCCAGCAGCTCGTACAGGTCAACCGGGGAGCTGTTTTTT. Encoded protein: CASSSYRSTGELFF.

The J gene is TRBJ2-5, the V gene TRBV7-9; D is perhaps TRBD2 (5 bases). V was trimmed by 3 bases and J by 1 base, leaving 6 bases between them. Germline assignment: CDR1 SEHNR and CDR2 FQNEAQ (reference sequence). This CDR3 has 13 residues. The CDR3 sequence: CASSFLAQETQYF. In DNA, the CDR3 is TGTGCCAGCAGCTTTCTAGCCCAAGAGACCCAGTACTTC.

The chain uses TRBV7-9 and TRBJ2-5; D not certain. The last part of the DNA fits TRBJ2-7 better; the J call may be wrong. The CDR3 is made up of 13 amino acids. Germline V gene data show CDR1 as SEHNR and CDR2 as FQNEAQ (reference sequence). The CDR3 sequence is CASSLSVRGEQYF. CDR3 DNA sequence: TGTGCCAGCAGCTTATCGGTCCGAGGCGAGCAGTACTTC.

The V gene is TRBV7-2, the J gene TRBJ2-5, with D possibly TRBD2 on 5 matching bases. CDR1 SGHTA and CDR2 FQGNSA come from the germline V gene. The germline V and J ends were trimmed by 5 bases and 5 bases, with 15 bases remaining between them. This CDR3 is built from 14 residues. CDR3: CASSLPGNMETQYF. The CDR3 bases are TGTGCCAGCAGCCTCCCCGGGAATATGGAGACCCAGTACTTC.

The rearrangement uses TRBV6-5 and TRBJ1-5, with a possible D match to TRBD1 (6 bases). Trimming cost V 6 bases and J 1 base, with 13 bases left between them. Germline CDR1 reads MNHEY; CDR2 reads SVGAGI. This CDR3 spans 15 amino acids. CDR3 in amino acids: CASSPQGLSNQPQHF. In nucleotides, the CDR3 is TGTGCCAGCAGCCCCCAGGGGTTGAGCAATCAGCCCCAGCATTTT.

This chain joins TRBV28 and TRBJ1-5, with 10 bases lining up with TRBD1. V dropped 4 bases and J dropped 0; count of bases not matched to a gene: 6. Germline V gene sequence: CDR1 MDHEN, CDR2 SYDVKM. The CDR3 is made up of 17 amino acids. The CDR3 loop is CASSSDRGERSNQPQHF. CDR3 nucleotide sequence: TGTGCCAGCAGTTCGGACAGGGGGGAACGTAGCAATCAGCCCCAGCATTTT.

CDR3 coding DNA: TGCGCCAGCAGCTTTGGGCCCGGGGACAGGGGCACCGGGGAGCTGTTTTTT. It yields the protein CASSFGPGDRGTGELFF. V and J are TRBV5-1 and TRBJ2-2; 10 positions match TRBD1. Germline V gene data show CDR1 as SGHRS and CDR2 as YFSETQ. The CDR3 consists of 17 residues. V shed 2 bases and J 4 bases; nucleotides not matched to a gene: 8.

The chain is built from TRBV7-8 and TRBJ2-1, with TRBD2 as a possible D gene (6 bases). This CDR3 region has 16 residues. Germline loops: CDR1 SGHVS, CDR2 FQNEAQ. The ends were cut back, 1 base at V and 6 bases at J, with 16 bases in the middle. CDR3 DNA: TGTGCCAGCAGCTTAGGGAGGGCAGGGAGAGCCAATGAGCAGTTCTTC. As protein: CASSLGRAGRANEQFF.